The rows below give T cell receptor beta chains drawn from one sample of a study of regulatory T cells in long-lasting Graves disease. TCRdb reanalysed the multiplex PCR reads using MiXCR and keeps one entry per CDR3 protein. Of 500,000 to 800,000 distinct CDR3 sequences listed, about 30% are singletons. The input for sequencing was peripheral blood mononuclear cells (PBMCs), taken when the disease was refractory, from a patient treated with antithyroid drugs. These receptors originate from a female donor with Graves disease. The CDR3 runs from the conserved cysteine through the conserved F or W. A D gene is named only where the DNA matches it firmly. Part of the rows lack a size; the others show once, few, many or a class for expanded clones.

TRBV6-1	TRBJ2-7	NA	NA	CASSPVTVYEQYF	TGTGCCAGCAGTCCCGTCACAGTCTACGAGCAGTACTTC
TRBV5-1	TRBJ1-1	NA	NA	CASSLQQGGEALF	TGCGCCAGCAGCCTCCAGCAGGGCGGTGAAGCTCTCTTT
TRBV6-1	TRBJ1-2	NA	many	CASSAKTGPLIYGYTF	TGTGCCAGCAGTGCAAAGACAGGTCCGTTGATCTATGGCTACACCTTC
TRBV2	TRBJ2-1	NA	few	CASLLRRNEQFF	TGTGCCAGCCTCCTGCGTCGGAATGAGCAGTTCTTC
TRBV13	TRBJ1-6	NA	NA	CASTPTGGGGSPLHF	TGTGCCAGCACCCCAACTGGGGGGGGCGGCTCACCCCTCCACTTT
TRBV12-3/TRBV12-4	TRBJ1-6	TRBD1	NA	CASSPGGGTENSPLHF	TGTGCCAGCAGTCCAGGAGGCGGGACAGAAAATTCACCCCTCCACTTT
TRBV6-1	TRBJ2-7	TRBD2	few	CASTPEGGVGEQYF	TGTGCCAGCACCCCCGAGGGAGGGGTTGGCGAGCAGTACTTC
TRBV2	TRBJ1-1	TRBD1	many	CASRARQGQGAEAFF	TGTGCCAGCAGGGCACGCCAGGGACAGGGGGCCGAAGCTTTCTTT
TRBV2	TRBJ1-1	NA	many	CATRDEMNTEAFF	TGTGCCACACGGGACGAAATGAACACTGAAGCTTTCTTT
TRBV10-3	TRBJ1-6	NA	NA	CAIGGTPGDSPLHF	TGTGCCATCGGCGGGACGCCTGGTGATTCACCCCTCCACTTT
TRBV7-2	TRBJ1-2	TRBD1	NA	CASCPPGQGNYGYTF	TGTGCCAGCTGCCCCCCGGGACAGGGGAACTATGGCTACACCTTC
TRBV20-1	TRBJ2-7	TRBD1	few	CSARWTGSPYEQYF	TGCAGTGCTAGATGGACAGGAAGCCCCTACGAGCAGTACTTC
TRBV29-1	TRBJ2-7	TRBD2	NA	CSVEQAGRSYEQYF	TGCAGCGTTGAACAAGCGGGACGCTCCTACGAGCAGTACTTC
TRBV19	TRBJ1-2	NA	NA	CASSIIRERSYGYTF	TGTGCCAGTAGTATTATCCGGGAAAGGAGCTATGGCTACACCTTC
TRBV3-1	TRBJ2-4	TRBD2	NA	CASSQPSGSWNIQYF	TGTGCCAGCAGCCAACCTAGCGGGAGTTGGAACATTCAGTACTTC
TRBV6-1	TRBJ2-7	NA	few	CATAGHNYEQYF	TGTGCCACGGCGGGCCACAACTACGAGCAGTACTTC
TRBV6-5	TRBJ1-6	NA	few	CASSYYTANSPLHF	TGTGCCAGCAGTTACTACACGGCTAATTCACCCCTCCACTTT
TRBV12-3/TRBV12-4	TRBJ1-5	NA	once	CASTREGSQPQHF	TGTGCCAGCACCCGGGAGGGGAGTCAGCCCCAGCATTTT
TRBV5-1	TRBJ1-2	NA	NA	CASSLDIIPYGYTF	TGCGCCAGCAGCTTGGACATCATCCCCTATGGCTACACCTTC
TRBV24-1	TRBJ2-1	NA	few	CATSDGNEQFF	TGTGCCACCAGTGACGGGAATGAGCAGTTCTTC
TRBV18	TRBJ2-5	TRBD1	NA	CASSPPTGAETQYF	TGTGCCAGCTCACCTCCGACAGGGGCGGAGACCCAGTACTTC
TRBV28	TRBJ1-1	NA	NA	CASSMQALNTEAFF	TGTGCCAGCAGTATGCAGGCTCTGAACACTGAAGCTTTCTTT
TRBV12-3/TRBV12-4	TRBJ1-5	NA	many	CASSLSSQPQHF	TGTGCCAGCAGTTTATCCTCTCAGCCCCAGCATTTT
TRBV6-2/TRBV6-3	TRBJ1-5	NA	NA	CASSPWTVYSNQPQHF	TGTGCCAGCAGCCCATGGACAGTTTATAGCAATCAGCCCCAGCATTTT
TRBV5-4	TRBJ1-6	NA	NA	CASSSPRGAQGTLHF	TGTGCCAGCAGCTCGCCCCGAGGGGCGCAGGGAACCCTCCACTTT